The entry below gives a single T cell receptor (beta chain) sequence along with its context. Antigen unknown. TCRdb analysed the RT-PCR reads with MiXCR anew, one entry per CDR3 protein. This sample has fewer than 4,500 distinct CDR3 sequences, with around 81% found just once. The length of the CDR3 is 14 residues. Germline CDR1 is MNHNS and CDR2 is SASEGT. The V and J ends lost 8 bases and 0 bases respectively, with 11 bases between them. This sample was taken from a study of yellow fever vaccine responses in identical twins. Study-wide points: On the reported evidence, twins' vaccine T cell responses seemed partly convergent and partly personalized.

This chain links TRBV6-1 with TRBJ2-1; D gene uncertain. The specimen comprised T cells from blood (PBMCs), unsorted or a sorted subset (not recorded which), sampled before or after yellow fever vaccination (not recorded which). The clonotype comes from a young woman who received the yellow fever vaccine. CDR3 DNA sequence: TGTGCCAGCTGCTTCTGGGGCTCCTACAATGAGCAGTTCTTC. This gives the protein CASCFWGSYNEQFF.